This T cell receptor (beta chain) was captured by sequencing in a study of radiation and T cells in renal cell carcinoma. Study-level findings and limits: From baseline, blood top tumor clonotypes peaked at 2 weeks post-radiation. Baseline intratumoral clonotype presence is unknown without pretreatment biopsies.

The protocol was immunoSEQ multiplex PCR, while the TCRdb copy is restricted to in-frame clones and leaves out a portion. The table shows over 60,000 clones, with approximately 82% occurring only once. Germline-derived CDR1 and CDR2 are SEHNR and FQNEAQ (reference sequence). CDR3 length: 15 amino acids. Trimming shortened V by 1 base and J by 7 bases, and 13 bases separated the two germline ends. Stated time point: blood 4 weeks post-SBRT, at nephrectomy. Treatment defined: 15 Gy SBRT to primary tumor, nephrectomy 4 weeks later. Nephrectomy followed 15 Gy stereotactic body radiation by 4 weeks. Radiation-treated patients gave blood at baseline, week 2 and week 4. A remark on this clone: What it recognizes is unknown.

The clonotype was recovered from an older woman with renal cell carcinoma. Specimen: blood, collected from a patient whose treatment included radiotherapy and nephrectomy. This chain uses TRBV7-9 with TRBJ2-2; D is perhaps TRBD1 or TRBD2 (5 bases each). The CDR3 is CASSLGAGAGGELFF. CDR3 nucleotide sequence: TGTGCCAGCAGCTTAGGTGCCGGGGCTGGCGGGGAGCTGTTTTTT. The whole variable domain, remainder taken from reference TRBV7-9 and TRBJ2-2, is DTGVSQNPRHKITKRGQNVTFRCDPISEHNRLYWYRQTLGQGPEFLTYFQNEAQLEKSRLLSDRFSAERPKGSFSTLEIQRTEQGDSAMYLCASSLGAGAGGELFFGEGSRLTVL.